The rows below give T cell receptor beta chains drawn from one sample of a study of blood T cell repertoires in COVID-19. The method was immunoSEQ multiplex PCR; TCRdb's version includes in-frame clones alone and lacks a portion of them. The sample consists of 150,000 or so clones, roughly 80% of them appearing once. Sequencing was carried out using peripheral blood. The origin of the receptors is a woman in her 70s with COVID-19, enrolled during active disease. Both conserved end residues are part of each CDR3. Each record gives: V gene, clone size, J gene, D gene, CDR3 DNA, CDR3 protein. The D gene is left open where the match is weak. Clone size, where shown, is once, few, many, or a class for clones that have expanded.

>TRBV5-6|NA|TRBJ2-1|NA
TGTGCCAGCAGCTTGGAACAGAGCTCCTACAATGAGCAGTTCTTC
CASSLEQSSYNEQFF
>TRBV6-1|NA|TRBJ1-5|NA
TGTGCCAGCAGTGAAGGCGGTATTAGCAATCAGCCCCAGCATTTT
CASSEGGISNQPQHF
>TRBV25-1|NA|TRBJ1-2|TRBD1
TGTGCCAGCAGTAACAGACAGGGGAGTGACTATGGCTACACCTTC
CASSNRQGSDYGYTF
>TRBV5-1|NA|TRBJ2-1|TRBD2
TGCGCCAGTAGGACTAGCGGGGGGAGCTCCTACAATGAGCAGTTCTTC
CASRTSGGSSYNEQFF
>TRBV6-1|NA|TRBJ2-7|NA
TGTGCCAGCAGTGAAGCGCATGGGGGCCCCTACGAGCAGTACTTC
CASSEAHGGPYEQYF
>TRBV9|NA|TRBJ2-7|TRBD1
TGTGCCAGCAGCGTAGCTGGACAGGGGACTTACGAGCAGTACTTC
CASSVAGQGTYEQYF
>TRBV10-3|NA|TRBJ1-4|TRBD1
TGTGCCATCTCCCCGGACAGGGATGAAAAACTGTTTTTT
CAISPDRDEKLFF
>TRBV7-9|once|TRBJ1-4|TRBD1
TGTGCCAGCAGCTTAGCGGGGACAGGGGCTAATGAAAAACTGTTTTTT
CASSLAGTGANEKLFF
>TRBV3-1/TRBV3-2|NA|TRBJ2-7|TRBD1
TGTGCCAGCAGAGGACAGGGGCCCACGCAGTACTTC
CASRGQGPTQYF
>TRBV6-2/TRBV6-3|NA|TRBJ1-2|TRBD1
TGTGCCAGCAGTTACTTGGGACAGGCTCCTAACTATGGCTACACCTTC
CASSYLGQAPNYGYTF
>TRBV14|once|TRBJ1-6|NA
TGTGCCAGCAGTCATACCGACACGTCACCCCTCCACTTT
CASSHTDTSPLHF
>TRBV28|NA|TRBJ1-1|NA
TGTGCCAGCAGTTTGGAGGGGGGGAGGGGAGCTTTCTTT
CASSLEGGRGAFF
>TRBV6-4|few|TRBJ2-3|NA
TGTGCCAGCGGCCCGGGCGGAGGCCTAGATACGCAGTATTTT
CASGPGGGLDTQYF
>TRBV5-8|NA|TRBJ1-2|NA
TGTGCCAGCAGCTTGAGGTTGGGGCTGAAGTATGGCTACACCTTC
CASSLRLGLKYGYTF
>TRBV9|NA|TRBJ2-5|TRBD2
TGTGCCAGCAGCGTCGGGGGGGCAGACCAAGAGACCCAGTACTTC
CASSVGGADQETQYF
>TRBV20-1|NA|TRBJ2-3|NA
TGCAGTGCTAGAACACAGTATTTT
CSARTQYF
>TRBV9|NA|TRBJ1-4|NA
TGTGCCAGCAGCGTCCGGGGGACTCCAGATGAAAAACTGTTTTTT
CASSVRGTPDEKLFF
>TRBV4-2|few|TRBJ2-2|NA
TGTGCCAGCAGCCCCGATCTCCCAGGGGCGGTAGGCACCGGGGAGCTGTTTTTT
CASSPDLPGAVGTGELFF
>TRBV27|NA|TRBJ2-7|TRBD2
TGTGCCAGCAGTTTGGCTGGGGCGACTAGCGGGGTTCAGTACTTC
CASSLAGATSGVQYF
>TRBV10-3|once|TRBJ2-3|TRBD1
TGTGCCATCAGTGTCGGTCAGGGGGCGGATACGCAGTATTTT
CAISVGQGADTQYF
>TRBV5-1|NA|TRBJ1-1|NA
TGCGCCAGCAGGTCCAGTCGGCAGGGTAATAGTGAAGCTTTCTTT
CASRSSRQGNSEAFF
>TRBV19|NA|TRBJ1-2|NA
TGTGCCAGTAGTAGGACACAGGCAGGGTCGAGCGAAAACTATGGCTACACCTTC
CASSRTQAGSSENYGYTF
>TRBV7-9|NA|TRBJ1-2|TRBD1
TGTGCCAGCAGCTTAAACAGGGGTGACTATGGCTACACCTTC
CASSLNRGDYGYTF
>TRBV6-5|NA|TRBJ2-2|TRBD1
TGTGCCAGCACCAAAAGGACAGGGGGGACCGGGGAGCTGTTTTTT
CASTKRTGGTGELFF
>TRBV20-1|NA|TRBJ2-3|NA
TGCAGTGCTAGTCCCTGGGGGGGGGCGACAGATACGCAGTATTTT
CSASPWGGATDTQYF
>TRBV11-2|NA|TRBJ1-2|NA
TGTGCCAGCAGCTTAGCCCAGGAAAGATATGGCTACACCTTC
CASSLAQERYGYTF
>TRBV6-5|NA|TRBJ1-6|TRBD1
TGTGCCAGCAAGATGACAGGGACGGCTTCACCCCTCCACTTT
CASKMTGTASPLHF
>TRBV5-4|once|TRBJ1-1|TRBD1
TGTGCCAGCAGCTCCTACAGGGGGCGGGGCACTGAAGCTTTCTTT
CASSSYRGRGTEAFF
>TRBV3-1/TRBV3-2|few|TRBJ2-7|NA
TGTGCCAGCAGCCAAAAACGGGGATACTCCTACGAGCAGTACTTC
CASSQKRGYSYEQYF
>TRBV6-5|NA|TRBJ1-5|NA
TGTGCCAGCAGTTACGGGCTGGATCAGCCCCAGCATTTT
CASSYGLDQPQHF
>TRBV28|NA|TRBJ1-4|NA
TGTGCCAGCAGACCCCAATCCGGGCTAGCTACTGAAAAACTGTTTTTT
CASRPQSGLATEKLFF
>TRBV11-2|NA|TRBJ2-6|TRBD2
TGTGCCAGCAGCCCCCGTGGGGGGGGAGGGGCCAACGTCCTGACTTTC
CASSPRGGGGANVLTF
>TRBV11-2|few|TRBJ2-7|TRBD1
TGTGCCAGCAGCTTAGTGGGACAGAACGAGCAGTACTTC
CASSLVGQNEQYF
>TRBV14|few|TRBJ1-5|NA
TGTGCCAGCAGCCAACGTCAGGGGAGAGGCAATCAGCCCCAGCATTTT
CASSQRQGRGNQPQHF
>TRBV5-8|NA|TRBJ1-3|NA
TGTGCCAGCAGCTTGGAACAGGTCTCTGGAAACACCATATATTTT
CASSLEQVSGNTIYF
>TRBV6-5|NA|TRBJ2-2|TRBD2
TGTGCCAGCAGTTACTCACGGGGGGGCTACGCCGGGGAGCTGTTTTTT
CASSYSRGGYAGELFF
>TRBV5-5|NA|TRBJ2-7|NA
TGTGCCAGCACCGGCCAGGCGAGCTCCTACGAGCAGTACTTC
CASTGQASSYEQYF
>TRBV12-3/TRBV12-4|NA|TRBJ2-2|NA
TGTGCCAGCGGGAGAGGGTTCGGGGAGCTGTTTTTT
CASGRGFGELFF
>TRBV4-2|NA|TRBJ2-5|NA
TGTGCCAGCAGCCAAGATCTTGGGACTCTGTCTTTGAAGACCCAGTACTTC
CASSQDLGTLSLKTQYF
>TRBV7-2|NA|TRBJ2-7|TRBD1
TGTGCCAGCAGCCCTTCGGACAGGAGCTCCTACGAGCAGTACTTC
CASSPSDRSSYEQYF
>TRBV18|NA|TRBJ2-2|NA
TGTGCCAGCTCACAAAACGCAGTCAACACCGGGGAGCTGTTTTTT
CASSQNAVNTGELFF
>TRBV6-5|NA|TRBJ1-2|NA
TGTGCCAGCAGTCCCCGGAAAGGGGGTTTAGGCTACACCTTC
CASSPRKGGLGYTF
>TRBV6-2/TRBV6-3|NA|TRBJ1-6|NA
TGTGCCAGCAGTTATCAGGAACCTAATTCACCCCTCCACTTT
CASSYQEPNSPLHF
>TRBV18|once|TRBJ1-1|NA
TGTGCCAGCTCACCCCAGGGCATGAACACTGAAGCTTTCTTT
CASSPQGMNTEAFF
>TRBV5-4|NA|TRBJ1-4|TRBD1
TGTGCCAGCAGCTCTGGGCCGGGACAGTCTAATGAAAAACTGTTTTTT
CASSSGPGQSNEKLFF
>TRBV30|NA|TRBJ1-2|NA
TGTGCCTGGAGTCGAGGGGGGGTTGATTATGGCTACACCTTC
CAWSRGGVDYGYTF
>TRBV20-1|NA|TRBJ2-3|NA
TGCAGTGTCACAGCGGGAGATACGCAGTATTTT
CSVTAGDTQYF
>TRBV2|NA|TRBJ2-7|NA
TGTGCCAGCAGTGAAGCCGCGGGATTTTACGAGCAGTACTTC
CASSEAAGFYEQYF
>TRBV19|NA|TRBJ2-7|TRBD2
TGTGCCAGTAGTCTGCGCGGGGGGCAGGTGAATCCCTACGAGCAGTACTTC
CASSLRGGQVNPYEQYF
>TRBV2|few|TRBJ1-1|NA
TGTGCCAGCAAACCCAACACGGGGACTGAAGCTTTCTTT
CASKPNTGTEAFF
>TRBV30|NA|TRBJ2-2|NA
TGTGCCTGGAGAGAGCGCCCTTTGAACACCGGGGAGCTGTTTTTT
CAWRERPLNTGELFF
>TRBV6-5|NA|TRBJ1-1|TRBD1
TGTGCCAGCAGGGTGAAGACAGGGAGCAGCACTGAAGCTTTCTTT
CASRVKTGSSTEAFF
>TRBV7-6|NA|TRBJ2-3|NA
TGTGCCAGCAGCTCATCAGGGTTTGGCACAGATACGCAGTATTTT
CASSSSGFGTDTQYF